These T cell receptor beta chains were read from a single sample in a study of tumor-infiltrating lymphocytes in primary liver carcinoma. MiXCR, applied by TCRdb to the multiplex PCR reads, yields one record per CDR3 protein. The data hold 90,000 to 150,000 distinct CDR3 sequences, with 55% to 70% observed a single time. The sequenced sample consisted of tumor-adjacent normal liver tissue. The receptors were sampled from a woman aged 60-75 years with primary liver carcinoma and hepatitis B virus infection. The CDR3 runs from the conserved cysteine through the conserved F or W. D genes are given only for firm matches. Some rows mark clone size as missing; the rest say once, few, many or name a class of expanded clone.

CSVEDQHIQYF TGCAGCGTTGAAGATCAACACATTCAGTACTTC TRBJ2-4 . TRBV29-1 many
CASSHPGEKLFF TGTGCCAGCAGCCACCCCGGTGAAAAACTGTTTTTT TRBJ1-4 . TRBV28 many
CDSTSLENTKAFF TGTGACAGCACGTCCCTAGAGAACACTAAAGCTTTCTTT TRBJ1-1 . TRBV12-3/TRBV12-4 .
CASSLAGGPFEQFF TGTGCCAGTAGCTTAGCGGGAGGGCCATTTGAGCAATTCTTC TRBJ2-1 TRBD2 TRBV11-2 .
CASSLDFLVGYNEQFF TGTGCCAGCAGCTTAGATTTTCTAGTGGGCTACAATGAGCAGTTCTTC TRBJ2-1 . TRBV11-2 .
CASNPPARRYGRYF TGTGCCAGCAACCCCCCAGCGCGGCGGTACGGGCGGTACTTC TRBJ2-7 . TRBV11-2 .
CASNLVITATTGELFF TGTGCCAGCAACTTAGTCATCACAGCGACGACCGGGGAGCTGTTTTTT TRBJ2-2 . TRBV11-2 .
CASGLFGIQVFSYNEQFF TGTGCCAGCGGCTTGTTCGGGATACAAGTCTTCTCCTACAATGAGCAGTTCTTC TRBJ2-1 . TRBV7-9 .
CASSSAGGKAEAFF TGTGCCAGCAGCTCCGCAGGGGGAAAAGCTGAAGCTTTCTTT TRBJ1-1 TRBD1 TRBV7-9 .
CASSFSGASREKLFF TGTGCCAGCAGCTTTTCGGGGGCCTCTCGGGAAAAACTGTTTTTT TRBJ1-4 . TRBV7-2 .
CSSSYSGSNGYTF TGTTCCAGCAGTTACTCAGGGAGTAATGGCTACACCTTC TRBJ1-2 . TRBV6-5 .
CASRTGSADTQYF TGTGCCAGCAGAACAGGGTCAGCAGATACGCAGTATTTT TRBJ2-3 . TRBV6-1 many
CASSLPGTLDEQFF TGTGCCAGCAGTCTACCCGGGACTCTCGATGAACAGTTCTTC TRBJ2-1 . TRBV28 .
CSGSSGPGVDQPQHF TGCAGCGGGTCCTCGGGACCAGGAGTTGATCAGCCCCAGCATTTT TRBJ1-5 . TRBV29-1 many
CASRGNVFSYEQYF TGTGCCAGCAGAGGGAACGTGTTTTCCTACGAGCAGTACTTC TRBJ2-7 . TRBV11-2 .
CASNLGIAGVADTQYF TGTGCCAGCAACTTGGGCATTGCGGGAGTGGCCGATACGCAGTATTTT TRBJ2-3 TRBD2 TRBV5-5 .
CARSLRPSGFSSYNEQFF TGTGCTAGAAGCCTTCGTCCTAGCGGATTCAGCTCTTACAATGAGCAGTTCTTC TRBJ2-1 TRBD2 TRBV11-2 .
CASNLEGGSIGEQFF TGTGCCAGTAACTTAGAGGGGGGAAGTATCGGTGAGCAGTTCTTC TRBJ2-1 . TRBV11-2 .
CASSFVRRRFHNEQFF TGTGCCAGCAGCTTCGTCCGGCGTAGATTCCACAATGAGCAGTTCTTC TRBJ2-1 . TRBV11-2 .
CASSQRDGTYEQYF TGTGCTAGCAGCCAACGGGACGGGACCTACGAGCAGTACTTC TRBJ2-7 . TRBV4-2 .
CASCLDRGDAQYF TGTGCTAGCTGCTTAGATCGAGGAGATGCGCAGTATTTT TRBJ2-3 . TRBV11-2 .
CASSLSGQGETQYF TGTGCCAGCAGTTTATCCGGACAGGGAGAGACCCAGTACTTC TRBJ2-5 TRBD1 TRBV28 many
CSVGLGGTAYNEQFF TGCAGCGTTGGGCTTGGAGGAACCGCCTACAATGAGCAGTTCTTC TRBJ2-1 . TRBV29-1 .
CASSLVGGTNTGELFF TGTGCCAGCAGCTTAGTGGGGGGTACGAACACCGGGGAGCTGTTTTTT TRBJ2-2 . TRBV11-1 few
CASGLRSGSFGEQFF TGTGCCAGCGGCCTCCGGAGCGGGAGTTTTGGCGAGCAGTTCTTC TRBJ2-1 TRBD2 TRBV11-2 many
CASSLSERVQQYF TGTGCCAGCAGCTTAAGTGAGCGGGTCCAGCAGTACTTC TRBJ2-7 . TRBV11-2 many
CASSENWTGEGYTF TGTGCCAGCAGTGAAAACTGGACAGGGGAAGGCTACACCTTC TRBJ1-2 TRBD1 TRBV6-1 many
CASSLGGRDGEKLFF TGTGCCAGCAGCTTGGGGGGCAGGGACGGAGAAAAACTGTTTTTT TRBJ1-4 . TRBV5-6 .
CASSSGTGGSYEQYF TGTGCCAGCAGTTCCGGGACAGGGGGCTCCTACGAGCAGTACTTC TRBJ2-7 TRBD1 TRBV6-6 many
CASSPTRNPNTGELFF TGTGCCAGCAGCCCAACTCGCAATCCGAACACCGGGGAGCTGTTTTTT TRBJ2-2 . TRBV6-6 many
CSVVDYQRETQYF TGCAGCGTCGTGGACTACCAGCGGGAGACCCAGTACTTC TRBJ2-5 . TRBV29-1 many
CPSTRARGDYIERFF TGTCCCAGCACCCGAGCCCGGGGGGACTACATTGAGCGGTTCTTC TRBJ2-1 TRBD2 TRBV12-3/TRBV12-4 .
CASSPPARDKNTQYF TGTGCCAGCAGCCCCCCGGCAAGGGACAAAAACACTCAGTACTTC TRBJ2-4 . TRBV5-4 .
CASSGAGRSNQPQHF TGTGCCAGCAGTGGGGCAGGTCGAAGCAATCAGCCCCAGCATTTT TRBJ1-5 . TRBV6-1 .
CVSSLDFFFRGSSYNEQFF TGTGTCAGTAGCTTAGATTTTTTTTTCAGGGGAAGCTCCTACAATGAACAGTTCTTC TRBJ2-1 . TRBV11-3 .
CASSLPGTEQFF TGTGCCAGCAGTCTTCCGGGAACTGAGCAGTTCTTC TRBJ2-1 . TRBV7-3 .
CASSLGSGIAKNIQYF TGTGCCAGCAGTTTAGGCAGTGGAATAGCCAAAAACATTCAGTACTTC TRBJ2-4 . TRBV12-3/TRBV12-4 many
CASNLLAGDYNEHFF TGTGCCAGCAACTTACTAGCGGGGGATTACAATGAACACTTCTTC TRBJ2-1 TRBD2 TRBV11-3 .